The next 21 T cell receptor beta chains were all read from a single sample in a study of beta chain features in type 1 diabetes. Study results and limitations: All four CD4+ subsets from Type 1 diabetes patients carried moderately but significantly shorter TCRB CDR3s.

The antigens for these receptors are not known. The authors reverse transcribed all of the isolated RNA, so sequencing captured expressed TCRB transcripts. Assay used: immunoSEQ multiplex PCR; TCRdb lists only in-frame clones, some missing. The sample lists 600,000 to 700,000 clones; around 12% were seen once. Input material: naive CD4+ T cells from blood. These receptors all come from a man under 40 with type 1 diabetes.

V and J are TRBV11-2 and TRBJ2-2, with D maybe TRBD2 (5 bases). Trimming took 5 bases from V and 1 from J, leaving 17 bases between them. Germline CDR1 and CDR2: SGHAT and FQNNGV. The CDR3 extends over 17 amino acids. The DNA for the CDR3 is TGTGCCAGCAGCCCCCTTTTATCCCGGGGGAACACCGGGGAGCTGTTTTTT. Residues: CASSPLLSRGNTGELFF.

This clone was observed a handful of times. This chain links TRBV2 with TRBJ2-6; 11 bases map to TRBD1. Germline-derived CDR1 and CDR2 are SNHLY and FYNNEI. Trimming cost V 8 bases and J 0 bases; bases outside gene matches: 6. The CDR3 is 17 amino acids. CDR3 DNA: TGTGCCAGCGTTAAGGGACAGGGGGGCTCTGGGGCCAACGTCCTGACTTTC. Its translation: CASVKGQGGSGANVLTF.

This clone was counted between two and nine times. The DNA of the CDR3 is TGTGCCAGCAGCTCAGCAGGACGGCCGAACACTGAAGCTTTCTTT. This sequence encodes CASSSAGRPNTEAFF. The chain carries TRBV7-2 and TRBJ1-1; the D is unclear. This CDR3 comprises 15 residues. The V gene lost 4 bases and the J gene lost 1 base, with 13 bases spanning the gap. Germline V CDR1 and CDR2: SGHTA, FQGNSA.

This clone was observed a handful of times. This CDR3 is CASSSQGTDEKLFF. The CDR3 DNA reads as TGCGCCAGCAGCTCGCAGGGGACAGATGAAAAACTGTTTTTT. V and J are TRBV5-1 and TRBJ1-4, with 7 bases lining up with TRBD1. Germline V lookup: CDR1 SGHRS, CDR2 YFSETQ. The trim removed 3 bases at V and 6 bases at J, leaving 5 bases unmatched. The CDR3 covers 14 residues.

V is TRBV11-3 and J is TRBJ2-3, with 8 bases fitting TRBD2. The CDR3 contains 16 residues. V was clipped by 2 bases and J by 0 bases; unmatched bases: 4. Per the germline V gene, CDR1 is SGHNT and CDR2 is YENEEA. CDR3 sequence: CASSLWTSTSTDTQYF. The CDR3 nucleotides are TGTGCCAGCAGCTTATGGACTAGCACTAGCACAGATACGCAGTATTTT.

The J gene is TRBJ1-2, the V gene TRBV20-1; D remains unclear. The V end lost 6 bases, the J end lost 1 base, and 6 bases lay between the germline ends. Germline values: CDR1 DFQATT, CDR2 SNEGSKA (reference sequence). The CDR3 contains 11 residues. CDR3 amino acids: CSAAVNYGYTF. The CDR3 bases are TGCAGTGCGGCAGTTAACTATGGCTACACCTTC.

There are many counts of this clone. The V gene is TRBV7-2, the J gene TRBJ1-6; D ambiguous. The length of the CDR3 is 11 residues. The V gene's germline CDR1 is SGHTA and CDR2 FQGNSA. Trimming stripped 2 bases from V and 14 bases from J, with 7 bases between. CDR3 coding DNA: TGTGCCAGCAGCTTAATGAGCTCCCTCCACTTT. It yields the protein CASSLMSSLHF.

The V call is TRBV4-3, the J call TRBJ1-2; no clear D. The V gene lost 0 bases and the J gene lost 4 bases, with 9 bases spanning the gap. The CDR3 spans 14 residues. Germline assignment: CDR1 LGHNA and CDR2 YSLEER. This CDR3 reads CASSQEVGGYGYTF. The DNA of the CDR3 is TGCGCCAGCAGCCAAGAGGTCGGCGGCTATGGCTACACCTTC.

This clone has only a few counts. CDR3 region: CASSVTRGYGYTF. In DNA form, the CDR3 reads TGTGCCAGCAGTGTTACAAGGGGGTATGGCTACACCTTC. The rearrangement links TRBV2 to TRBJ1-2; D perhaps matches TRBD1 (6 bases). Trimming removed 4 bases from V and 5 bases from J, with 11 bases in between. CDR1 is SNHLY, CDR2 FYNNEI, per germline. CDR3 length equals 13 residues.

This clone came up a few times. The rearrangement joins TRBV7-8 to TRBJ1-4; TRBD1 matches at 7 bases. With V trimmed by 1 base and J by 0 bases, 5 bases remained unmatched. CDR3 length: 17 amino acids. The germline gives CDR1 SGHVS, CDR2 FQNEAQ. The DNA of the CDR3 is TGTGCCAGCAGCTTAGTCCCCGGGACAGCAACTAATGAAAAACTGTTTTTT. It yields the protein CASSLVPGTATNEKLFF.

There are a few counts of this clone. The chain employs TRBV9 and TRBJ1-2; TRBD1 aligns across 7 bases. The CDR3 extends over 14 amino acids. Germline CDR1 is SGDLS and CDR2 is YYNGEE. Germline trimming cut 0 bases from V and 7 bases from J; bases unmatched to any gene: 6. DNA of the CDR3: TGTGCCAGCAGCGTAGAAGAGGGGGCGCCTGGCTACACCTTC. Translated: CASSVEEGAPGYTF.

J is TRBJ2-5 and V is TRBV5-4, with 9 bases fitting TRBD1. V was pared by 2 bases and J by 3 bases, with 8 bases of the junction left unmatched. The V gene's germline CDR1 is SGHNT and CDR2 YYREEE (reference sequence). CDR3 length equals 16 residues. The DNA of the CDR3 is TGTGCCAGCAGCTTCCGGGGACAGGGATTTAAAGAGACCCAGTACTTC. This codes for CASSFRGQGFKETQYF.

The chain combines TRBV28 with TRBJ2-7; a possible D gene is TRBD1 (6 bases). The CDR3 is 15 residues long. CDR1 is MDHEN, CDR2 SYDVKM, per germline. Trimming shortened V by 4 bases and J by 7 bases, and 20 bases separated the two germline ends. The CDR3 nucleotides read TGTGCCAGCAGTTCAAACAGGGCCTGGGTAGAAGAGCAGTACTTC. Its protein is CASSSNRAWVEEQYF.

This sequence joins TRBV5-1 and TRBJ2-2; D gene ambiguous. Germline assignment: CDR1 SGHRS and CDR2 YFSETQ. V was cut by 5 bases and J by 7 bases, with 15 bases left in between. The CDR3 sequence is 14 residues long. The CDR3 loop is CASSLAVSIGELFF. CDR3 DNA: TGCGCCAGCAGTCTCGCCGTCTCGATCGGGGAGCTGTTTTTT.

The chain has TRBV6-5 and TRBJ2-7, with TRBD1 as a possible D gene (5 bases). The CDR3 is 11 amino acids. Germline-derived CDR1 and CDR2 are MNHEY and SVGAGI. The V and J ends lost 6 bases and 3 bases respectively, with 6 bases between them. The CDR3 nucleotides are TGTGCCAGCAGGCAGGGCTACGAGCAGTACTTC. This translates into CASRQGYEQYF.

V usage is TRBV19 and J usage is TRBJ2-7, with TRBD2 identical over 7 bases. The length of the CDR3 is 15 residues. The V gene's germline CDR1 is LNHDA and CDR2 SQIVND (reference sequence). J was trimmed by 0 bases and V by 3 bases; bases with no gene match: 5. The DNA for the CDR3 is TGTGCCAGTAGTATCCGGCGGGGGAGCTCCTACGAGCAGTACTTC. Translated, it gives CASSIRRGSSYEQYF.

The chain uses TRBV18 and TRBJ1-1; D might be TRBD1 (5 bases). Deletions cut 1 base from V and 1 base from J, with 10 bases between. Germline values: CDR1 KGHSH, CDR2 LQKENI. The CDR3 loop spans 15 amino acids. The CDR3 sequence is CASSPQSGQNTEAFF. CDR3 coding DNA: TGTGCCAGCTCACCACAGTCAGGACAGAACACTGAAGCTTTCTTT.

The V call is TRBV20-1, the J call TRBJ1-4, with no clear D. Germline CDR1 DFQATT, CDR2 SNEGSKA (reference sequence). This CDR3 spans 11 amino acids. V was clipped by 5 bases and J by 13 bases, with 14 bases between them. In DNA, the CDR3 is TGCAGTGCTTCCCCGGCCTCCCGACTGTTTTTT. Its protein product is CSASPASRLFF.

The chain combines TRBV7-2 with TRBJ2-5; D unclear. With 5 bases removed from V and 5 bases from J, the gap between germline ends came to 12 bases. This CDR3 has 13 amino acids. Germline CDR1 and CDR2: SGHTA and FQGNSA. The CDR3 loop is CASSLPNSETQYF. As DNA, the CDR3 is TGTGCCAGCAGCCTCCCAAACAGCGAGACCCAGTACTTC.

This clone was seen only a few times. The chain links TRBV9 to TRBJ2-2; D may be TRBD1 or TRBD2 (6 bases each). V was pared by 3 bases and J by 1 base, with 13 bases between. Germline loops: CDR1 SGDLS, CDR2 YYNGEE. The CDR3 runs 16 residues. This CDR3 is CASSARRGLNTGELFF. The DNA of the CDR3 is TGTGCCAGCAGCGCCCGACGGGGGCTGAACACCGGGGAGCTGTTTTTT.

This clone has only a few counts. This chain uses TRBV7-2 with TRBJ2-3; the D is unclear. CDR3 size: 14 residues. V was clipped by 7 bases and J by 1 base, with 12 bases between them. The germline V gene encodes CDR1 SGHTA and CDR2 FQGNSA. CDR3 coding DNA: TGTGCCAGCATCGTTTCTGATCGCACAGATACGCAGTATTTT. Protein sequence: CASIVSDRTDTQYF.